Shown below are 15 T cell receptor beta chains from a single sample sequenced in a study of blood T cell repertoires in COVID-19. Only in-frame clones appear in the TCRdb table, and some are missing; sequencing was by immunoSEQ multiplex PCR. The sample holds around 250,000 clones, around nine tenths seen once. Sequences were obtained from peripheral blood. These receptors originate from a middle-aged woman who had recovered from COVID-19.

The DNA of the CDR3 is TGCGCCAGCAGCCCACCGGGACTAGCGGGTTTCAATGAGCAGTTCTTC. Translation: CASSPPGLAGFNEQFF. This rearrangement joins TRBV4-1 to TRBJ2-1, with TRBD2 matching over 12 bases. J lost 6 bases, V lost 4 bases, and 7 bases had no gene match. CDR3 length: 16 residues. Germline loops: CDR1 MGHRA, CDR2 YSYEKL.

The chain couples TRBV2 to TRBJ1-2; D uncertain. The CDR3 has 13 residues. V lost 0 bases and J lost 6, with 8 bases in between. Looked up from germline, CDR1 is SNHLY and CDR2 is FYNNEI. The CDR3 loop is CASSEALQNGYTF. CDR3 DNA: TGTGCCAGCAGTGAAGCGCTTCAGAATGGCTACACCTTC.

The chain employs TRBV19 and TRBJ2-5; TRBD1 is a possible D gene (6 bases). Trimming removed 2 bases from V and 2 bases from J, with 15 bases in between. This CDR3 has 16 residues. Germline values: CDR1 LNHDA, CDR2 SQIVND (reference sequence). CDR3 in amino acids: CASSITQGIGQETQYF. In DNA, the CDR3 is TGTGCCAGTAGTATAACCCAGGGGATTGGGCAAGAGACCCAGTACTTC.

The chain is built from TRBV2 and TRBJ2-7; maybe TRBD2 (5 bases). The germline V and J ends were trimmed by 8 bases and 2 bases, with 19 bases remaining between them. The CDR3 extends over 15 amino acids. Germline CDR1 and CDR2: SNHLY and FYNNEI. CDR3 protein: CASHTLLSGPYEQYF. Here the CDR3 DNA reads TGTGCCAGCCACACCTTGTTAAGCGGCCCCTACGAGCAGTACTTC.

V usage is TRBV28 and J usage is TRBJ2-3, with TRBD2 matching 13 bases. CDR1 is MDHEN and CDR2 is SYDVKM in the germline V gene. The J segment lost 4 bases and the V segment lost 6 bases, leaving 7 bases of the junction unmatched. This CDR3 has 16 amino acids. CDR3 sequence (DNA): TGTGCCAGCAGGCTGACTAGCGGGAGGAGGTCAGATACGCAGTATTTT. Its translation is CASRLTSGRRSDTQYF.

V gene TRBV19 combines with J gene TRBJ2-7; 10 positions agree with TRBD2. Trimming at V came to 10 bases and at J to 0 bases, leaving 3 bases not matched to a gene. There are 13 residues in the CDR3. Per the germline V gene, CDR1 is LNHDA and CDR2 is SQIVND (reference sequence). CDR3 nucleotides: TGTGCCACCAGGACTAGCGGCTCCTACGAGCAGTACTTC. It codes for CATRTSGSYEQYF.

The chain recombines TRBV30 with TRBJ2-3, with D hard to call. V lost 0 bases and J lost 5, with 3 bases in between. Germline V gene lookup returns CDR1 GTSNPN and CDR2 SVGIG (reference sequence). The CDR3 covers 11 residues. The CDR3 DNA reads TGTGCCTGGAGTGTACTAGATACGCAGTATTTT. Protein: CAWSVLDTQYF. The full variable domain, in which reference TRBV30 and TRBJ2-3 provide the parts outside the CDR3, is SQTIHQWPATLVQPVGSPLSLECTVEGTSNPNLYWYRQAAGRGLQLLFYSVGIGQISSEVPQNLSASRPQDRQFILSSKKLLLSDSGFYLCAWSVLDTQYFGPGTRLTVL.

The chain has TRBV19 and TRBJ2-2; 9 bases match TRBD1. There are 16 residues in the CDR3. Losses at the gene ends were 3 bases for V and 4 bases for J; bases not matched to a gene: 6. Germline lookup yields CDR1 LNHDA and CDR2 SQIVND (reference sequence). DNA of the CDR3: TGTGCCAGTAGTATTGCCTCGGACAGGGGCACCGGGGAGCTGTTTTTT. Protein product: CASSIASDRGTGELFF.

The rearrangement uses TRBV6-5 and TRBJ2-7, with a tentative D call TRBD2 (7 bases). The CDR3 is made up of 16 amino acids. Trimming cost V 0 bases and J 2 bases, with 14 bases left between them. Germline V gives CDR1 MNHEY, CDR2 SVGAGI. CDR3 coding DNA: TGTGCCAGCAGTTACTCGGATGGGGGGGCGACCTACGAGCAGTACTTC. It yields the protein CASSYSDGGATYEQYF.

The sample holds a few counts of this clone. This chain joins TRBV12-3 or TRBV12-4 and TRBJ1-6; D is possibly TRBD1 (6 bases). Between the trimmed V and J ends, which lost 6 bases and 7 bases, there was a span of 10 bases. This CDR3 contains 13 residues. The CDR3 protein is CASSRDINSPLHF. The CDR3 region has the DNA TGTGCCAGCAGCCGGGACATCAATTCACCCCTCCACTTT.

The rearrangement uses TRBV14 and TRBJ2-3; 7 nucleotides align to TRBD2. J lost 3 bases, V lost 3 bases, and 9 bases had no gene match. Per germline, CDR1 SGHDN and CDR2 FVKESK. This CDR3 region has 16 residues. The CDR3, as DNA: TGTGCCAGCAGCCACGAGCGGGGTCTCAATACAGATACGCAGTATTTT. It yields the protein CASSHERGLNTDTQYF.

The chain carries TRBV5-1 and TRBJ1-3; 9 bases agree with TRBD1. The CDR3 covers 17 residues. Trimming removed 5 bases from V and 1 base from J; junction bases left unmatched: 10. Germline CDR1 SGHRS, CDR2 YFSETQ. The CDR3 nucleotides read TGCGCCAGCAGAGATTCACAGGGGGCTTATTCTGGAAACACCATATATTTT. This encodes CASRDSQGAYSGNTIYF.

The CDR3 region is CASTRTGGGPETQYF. CDR3 nucleotides: TGTGCCAGCACCAGAACAGGGGGCGGGCCGGAGACCCAGTACTTC. This chain links TRBV6-5 with TRBJ2-5, with 9 bases lining up with TRBD1. The CDR3 sequence is 15 residues long. The germline V gene encodes CDR1 MNHEY and CDR2 SVGAGI. V trimming: 7 bases; J trimming: 5 bases; junction bases outside the gene matches: 11.

The table lists this clone with a count of one. This CDR3 reads CASSGQRELGEQYF. As DNA, the CDR3 is TGTGCCAGCAGCGGCCAGCGGGAATTAGGAGAGCAGTACTTC. The chain has TRBV9 and TRBJ2-7; 7 bases are shared with TRBD2. The length of the CDR3 is 14 residues. CDR1 and CDR2 (germline): SGDLS, YYNGEE. V trimming: 3 bases; J trimming: 7 bases; junction bases outside the gene matches: 10.

The rearrangement uses TRBV11-3 and TRBJ1-2; TRBD1 aligns across 7 bases. This CDR3 contains 11 residues. V trimming: 8 bases; J trimming: 6 bases; junction bases outside the gene matches: 3. In germline, CDR1 is SGHNT, CDR2 YENEEA. CDR3 sequence (DNA): TGTGCCAGCGGACAGGAAGATGGCTACACCTTC. Translating it yields CASGQEDGYTF. Full variable domain (missing parts from reference TRBV11-3 and TRBJ1-2): EAGVVQSPRYKIIEKKQPVAFWCNPISGHNTLYWYLQNLGQGPELLIRYENEEAVDDSQLPKDRFSAERLKGVDSTLKIQPAELGDSAVYLCASGQEDGYTFGSGTRLTVV.